This T cell receptor beta chain was profiled in a study of neoadjuvant anti-PD-1 for oral cavity cancer. Study findings and constraints: With a few patients per group, TCR findings need larger cohorts.

Time point in this sample: after neoadjuvant nivolumab, at surgical resection. These oral cavity squamous cell carcinomas were HPV-negative and locally advanced. PBMCs were not maintained or expanded in culture before analysis. Most PBMC samples had 480 ng input DNA in six replicates. Generated by immunoSEQ multiplex PCR, the TCRdb table keeps only in-frame clones and is missing some. This table has over 25,000 clones, around four fifths appearing once. About this clone itself: Its antigen is as yet unknown.

Sample: PBMCs, taken after nivolumab (anti-PD-1) treatment. The receptor comes from a person aged 35-80 years with oral cavity squamous cell carcinoma.

Here the CDR3 reads CATSLGRETQYF. The CDR3 coding sequence is TGTGCCACCTCATTGGGAAGGGAGACCCAGTACTTC. The V gene is TRBV6-1, the J gene TRBJ2-5, with D uncertain. This CDR3 is built from 12 residues. Germline CDR1 and CDR2: MNHNS and SASEGT. V was pared by 10 bases and J by 5 bases, with 14 bases between.